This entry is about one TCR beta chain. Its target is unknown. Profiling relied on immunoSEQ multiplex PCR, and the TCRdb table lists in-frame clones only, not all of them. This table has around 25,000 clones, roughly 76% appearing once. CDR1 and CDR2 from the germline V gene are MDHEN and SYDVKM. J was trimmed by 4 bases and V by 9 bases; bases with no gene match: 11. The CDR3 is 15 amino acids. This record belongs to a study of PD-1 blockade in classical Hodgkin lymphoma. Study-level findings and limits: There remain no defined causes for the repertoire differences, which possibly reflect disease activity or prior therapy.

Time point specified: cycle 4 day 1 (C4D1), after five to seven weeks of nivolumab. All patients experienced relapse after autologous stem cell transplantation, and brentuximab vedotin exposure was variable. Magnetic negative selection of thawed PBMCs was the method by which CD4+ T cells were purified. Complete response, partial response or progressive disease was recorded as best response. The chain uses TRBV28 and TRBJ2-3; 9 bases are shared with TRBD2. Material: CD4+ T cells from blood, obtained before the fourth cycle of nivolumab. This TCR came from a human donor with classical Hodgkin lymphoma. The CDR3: CASWDGGGDPDTQYF. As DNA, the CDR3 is TGTGCCAGTTGGGATGGCGGGGGGGATCCAGATACGCAGTATTTT.